The 19 T cell receptor beta chains given below trace back to one sample, sequenced in a study of blood T cell repertoires in COVID-19. Libraries were prepared by immunoSEQ multiplex PCR; TCRdb keeps only in-frame clonotypes and omits some of them. The data contain approximately 85,000 clones, 70% to 90% of them singletons. Sequences were obtained from peripheral blood. These receptor sequences come from a man aged 45 to 65 with active or convalescent COVID-19.

The CDR3 spells CASSPRRGQDSGNTIYF. CDR3 in DNA: TGCGCCAGCAGCCCCCGAAGGGGACAGGACTCTGGAAACACCATATATTTT. The chain combines TRBV5-1 with TRBJ1-3, with 8 bases that match TRBD1. Looked up from germline, CDR1 is SGHRS and CDR2 is YFSETQ. The CDR3 is made up of 17 amino acids. J lost 0 bases, V lost 4 bases, and 9 bases had no gene match.

The rearrangement links TRBV20-1 to TRBJ1-6, with D maybe TRBD1 (5 bases). CDR3 size: 14 residues. The V end lost 3 bases, the J end lost 7 bases, and 13 bases lay between the germline ends. Per the germline V gene, CDR1 is DFQATT and CDR2 is SNEGSKA (reference sequence). The CDR3 sequence is CSASPGRGNSPLHF. The CDR3 nucleotides read TGCAGTGCTAGTCCAGGACGGGGGAATTCACCCCTCCACTTT.

This rearrangement joins TRBV29-1 to TRBJ2-5; TRBD1 matches 10 bases. The CDR3 has 14 amino acids. Germline CDR1 is SQVTM and CDR2 is ANQGSEA. The V segment lost 7 bases and the J segment 6 bases; nucleotides outside the gene matches: 11. The CDR3 DNA sequence: TGCAGCGCCCTCCAGACAGGGGGCGCGAAGACCCAGTACTTC. Amino acid sequence: CSALQTGGAKTQYF. The whole variable domain, filled in from reference TRBV29-1 and TRBJ2-5, reads SAVISQKPSRDICQRGTSLTIQCQVDSQVTMMFWYRQQPGQSLTLIATANQGSEATYESGFVIDKFPISRPNLTFSTLTVSNMSPEDSSIYLCSALQTGGAKTQYFGPGTRLLVL.

The J gene is TRBJ2-3, the V gene TRBV27; 7 bases align to TRBD1. CDR1 and CDR2 (germline): MNHEY, SMNVEV (reference sequence). Trimming took 5 bases from V and 4 from J; bases not matched to a gene: 3. This CDR3 comprises 13 residues. The CDR3 sequence is CASSPTGADTQYF. The DNA for the CDR3 is TGTGCCAGCAGTCCAACAGGGGCAGATACGCAGTATTTT.

V gene TRBV27 combines with J gene TRBJ1-3; possibly TRBD1 for D (5 bases). V dropped 7 bases and J dropped 4 bases, with 17 bases sitting between them. The CDR3 extends over 15 amino acids. Germline CDR1 and CDR2: MNHEY and SMNVEV (reference sequence). The CDR3 protein is CASKKEQVFGNTIYF. CDR3 sequence (DNA): TGTGCCAGCAAAAAGGAACAGGTATTCGGAAACACCATATATTTT.

The chain recombines TRBV5-4 with TRBJ2-7, with TRBD2 matching 11 bases. The germline V gene encodes CDR1 SGHNT and CDR2 YYREEE (reference sequence). This CDR3 comprises 16 residues. V lost 4 bases and J lost 1; bases outside the gene matches: 7. In DNA form, the CDR3 reads TGTGCCAGCAGCCGCACGGTAGCGGGGGGGTCCTACGAGCAGTACTTC. This encodes CASSRTVAGGSYEQYF.

V is TRBV10-2 and J is TRBJ1-2, with 8 positions matching TRBD1. Germline lookup yields CDR1 WSHSY and CDR2 SAAADI. V lost 2 bases, J lost 7 bases, and 3 bases stayed unmatched. There are 13 residues in the CDR3. The CDR3, as DNA: TGCGCCAGCAGTGAGGCAGGGGGCTCTGGCTACACCTTC. Protein sequence: CASSEAGGSGYTF.

The CDR3 sequence is CASSPEMAGVGGTDTQYF. The CDR3 nucleotides are TGTGCCAGCTCACCAGAAATGGCAGGGGTTGGGGGCACAGATACGCAGTATTTT. The rearrangement uses TRBV18 and TRBJ2-3; tentatively, D is TRBD1 (6 bases). Per the germline V gene, CDR1 is KGHSH and CDR2 is LQKENI. The V and J ends lost 2 bases and 1 base respectively, with 19 bases between them. The CDR3 is 18 amino acids. Filled out from reference TRBV18 and TRBJ2-3, the complete variable domain reads NAGVMQNPRHLVRRRGQEARLRCSPMKGHSHVYWYRQLPEEGLKFMVYLQKENIIDESGMPKERFSAEFPKEGPSILRIQQVVRGDSAAYFCASSPEMAGVGGTDTQYFGPGTRLTVL.

This chain connects TRBV30 to TRBJ2-7, with 9 bases lining up with TRBD2. CDR3 size: 15 residues. Per germline, CDR1 GTSNPN and CDR2 SVGIG (reference sequence). The V and J ends lost 5 bases and 3 bases, in that order; junction bases with no gene match: 11. The CDR3 is CAWAGVAGALYEQYF. The CDR3 bases are TGTGCCTGGGCCGGAGTAGCGGGAGCCCTCTACGAGCAGTACTTC.

The chain recombines TRBV7-6 with TRBJ2-5; TRBD2 matches 14 bases. With 4 bases clipped from V and 0 bases from J, the junction kept 7 bases outside the gene matches. The V gene's germline CDR1 is SGHVS and CDR2 FNYEAQ. The CDR3 loop spans 18 amino acids. The CDR3 sequence: CASSYGTSGGRDQETQYF. DNA of the CDR3: TGTGCCAGCAGCTACGGGACTAGCGGGGGAAGGGACCAAGAGACCCAGTACTTC.

CDR3 protein: CASSVDRSSYEQYF. DNA for the CDR3: TGTGCCAGCAGCGTGGACAGGAGCTCCTACGAGCAGTACTTC. The chain has TRBV6-4 and TRBJ2-7, with 7 bases fitting TRBD1. CDR1 MRHNA and CDR2 SNTAGT come from the germline V gene. The J segment lost 0 bases and the V segment lost 6 bases, leaving 5 bases of the junction unmatched. CDR3 length: 14 amino acids.

The chain joins TRBV20-1 to TRBJ1-2; D may be TRBD1 (5 bases). The germline V and J ends were trimmed by 3 bases and 8 bases, with 19 bases remaining between them. Looked up from germline, CDR1 is DFQATT and CDR2 is SNEGSKA (reference sequence). This CDR3 is 14 amino acids long. CDR3 protein: CSASRDGGGAGYTF. DNA of the CDR3: TGCAGTGCTAGTAGAGACGGGGGAGGCGCGGGCTACACCTTC.

The J gene is TRBJ2-1, the V gene TRBV6-2 or TRBV6-3; 9 bases are a match to TRBD1. Looked up from germline, CDR1 is MNHEY and CDR2 is SVGEGT. After removal of 6 bases from V and 11 bases from J, the junction contained 14 bases not matched to a gene. The CDR3 has 15 amino acids. CDR3: CASSPPGTGRPKQFF. Here the CDR3 DNA reads TGTGCCAGCAGCCCGCCCGGGACAGGGAGACCAAAGCAGTTCTTC.

V gene TRBV19 combines with J gene TRBJ1-6; D gene uncertain. This CDR3 contains 13 residues. Germline-derived CDR1 and CDR2 are LNHDA and SQIVND (reference sequence). Between the trimmed V and J ends, which lost 7 bases and 7 bases, there was a span of 11 bases. CDR3 in amino acids: CASNGVGNSPLHF. The CDR3 bases are TGTGCCAGTAACGGGGTAGGGAATTCACCCCTCCACTTT. Combining the CDR3 with reference TRBV19 and TRBJ1-6 gives the whole variable domain DGGITQSPKYLFRKEGQNVTLSCEQNLNHDAMYWYRQDPGQGLRLIYYSQIVNDFQKGDIAEGYSVSREKKESFPLTVTSAQKNPTAFYLCASNGVGNSPLHFGNGTRLTVT.

This sequence joins TRBV4-3 and TRBJ2-5; 9 positions agree with TRBD1. Germline trimming cut 0 bases from V and 4 bases from J; bases unmatched to any gene: 12. This CDR3 has 18 amino acids. Germline CDR1 is LGHNA and CDR2 is YSLEER. CDR3: CASSQDFLGTGKGETQYF. Here the CDR3 DNA reads TGCGCCAGCAGCCAAGATTTTTTAGGGACAGGGAAAGGAGAGACCCAGTACTTC.

This chain joins TRBV7-2 and TRBJ2-5, with D perhaps matching TRBD1 (7 bases). Germline V CDR1 and CDR2: SGHTA, FQGNSA. The CDR3 length is 16 residues. V lost 5 bases to trimming and J lost 2 bases, with 18 bases between them. The CDR3 DNA is TGTGCCAGCAGCCAACAAGCAGGGGGGCGACAAGAGACCCAGTACTTC. Protein: CASSQQAGGRQETQYF. The variable domain in full, completed from reference TRBV7-2 and TRBJ2-5, reads GAGVSQSPSNKVTEKGKDVELRCDPISGHTALYWYRQSLGQGLEFLIYFQGNSAPDKSGLPSDRFSAERTGGSVSTLTIQRTQQEDSAVYLCASSQQAGGRQETQYFGPGTRLLVL.

In DNA form, the CDR3 reads TGCGCCAGCAGCTTGGTCTCGGAGGTCTACGAGCAGTACTTC. Its protein is CASSLVSEVYEQYF. V and J are TRBV5-1 and TRBJ2-7; D may be TRBD2 (5 bases). V was pared by 0 bases and J by 3 bases, with 10 bases between. This CDR3 spans 14 amino acids. From germline, CDR1 is SGHRS and CDR2 YFSETQ.

This chain joins TRBV6-2 or TRBV6-3 and TRBJ2-7, with 7 bases that match TRBD2. Trimming at V came to 3 bases and at J to 1 base, leaving 6 bases not matched to a gene. Germline CDR1 MNHEY, CDR2 SVGEGT. This CDR3 is 15 amino acids long. CDR3 sequence reads: CASSYNQRGSYEQYF. CDR3 in DNA: TGTGCCAGCAGTTATAACCAGCGGGGTTCCTACGAGCAGTACTTC.

This clone came up a few times. The V gene is TRBV25-1, the J gene TRBJ2-7, with TRBD2 as a possible D gene (7 bases). Germline CDR1 is MGHDK and CDR2 is SYGVNS. V was trimmed by 4 bases and J by 6 bases, leaving 19 bases between them. CDR3 length: 15 residues. The DNA for the CDR3 is TGTGCCAGCAGTGGAGGGGGGGGAAGATTGGGCGAGCAGTACTTC. Protein sequence: CASSGGGGRLGEQYF.